This entry describes one T cell receptor beta chain. Antigen unknown. These data are taken from a study of a mutant IDH1 vaccine in newly diagnosed glioma. The overall study: Patients in the study were vaccinated eight times, receiving shots in weeks 1, 3, 5, 7, 11, 15, 19 and 23.

The CDR3 loop spans 15 amino acids. CDR1 is MNHEY, CDR2 SVGAGI, per germline. Trimming took 7 bases from V and 13 from J, leaving 23 bases between them. Repertoires were generated with immunoSEQ multiplex PCR, while TCRdb's copy carries only in-frame clones and drops some. The sample contains over 50,000 clones, over 75% of which appear only once. This sample's time point: week 23, last vaccination. In the vaccine, a single dose held 300 ug of the mutant IDH1 20-mer peptide, along with topical imiquimod. The receptor's source is a man between 18 and 29 years old with glioma. V usage is TRBV6-5 and J usage is TRBJ1-6; D perhaps matches TRBD1 (6 bases). Specimen: PBMCs, collected from a glioma patient whose treatment included an IDH1 peptide vaccine. The CDR3: CASIPGRGALGPLHF. The DNA of the CDR3 is TGTGCCAGCATCCCGGGACGGGGGGCTTTAGGTCCCCTCCACTTT.